Listed below are T cell receptor beta chains from one sample, sequenced in a study of T cells in narcolepsy. Repertoires were generated with immunoSEQ multiplex PCR, while TCRdb's copy carries only in-frame clones and drops some. The sample consists of more than 20,000 clones, approximately 80% of them appearing once. Sequencing input: memory (CD45RA-) CD4+ T cells from blood. All receptors come from a human donor in good health. CDR3s include the opening cysteine and the closing phenylalanine or tryptophan. D genes are given only for firm matches. Not every row has a clone size; where given, it reads once, few, many or a size class.

V gene: TRBV5-1; D gene: TRBD1; CDR3 length: 20; J gene: TRBJ2-7; clone size: once; CDR3 protein: CASRDSTGQHLNQKSYEQYF; CDR3 DNA: TGCGCCAGCAGGGATTCTACGGGACAGCACCTCAATCAAAAGTCCTACGAGCAGTACTTC
V gene: TRBV2; D gene: NA; CDR3 length: 13; J gene: TRBJ1-2; clone size: NA; CDR3 protein: CASSDQGLDGYTF; CDR3 DNA: TGTGCCAGCAGTGATCAAGGGCTGGACGGCTACACCTTC
V gene: TRBV2; D gene: TRBD2; CDR3 length: 14; J gene: TRBJ2-3; clone size: NA; CDR3 protein: CASSLAGGTDTQYF; CDR3 DNA: TGTGCCAGCAGTCTAGCGGGGGGGACAGATACGCAGTATTTT
V gene: TRBV28; D gene: NA; CDR3 length: 12; J gene: TRBJ1-3; clone size: few; CDR3 protein: CASSPPQAAIYF; CDR3 DNA: TGTGCCAGCAGTCCCCCCCAGGCGGCCATATATTTT
V gene: TRBV6-5; D gene: TRBD1; CDR3 length: 14; J gene: TRBJ1-5; clone size: NA; CDR3 protein: CASRTGASHQPQHF; CDR3 DNA: TGTGCCAGCAGGACAGGGGCATCCCATCAGCCCCAGCATTTT
V gene: TRBV9; D gene: NA; CDR3 length: 15; J gene: TRBJ2-5; clone size: NA; CDR3 protein: CASSVVQGGQETQYF; CDR3 DNA: TGTGCCAGCAGCGTAGTTCAAGGGGGCCAAGAGACCCAGTACTTC
V gene: TRBV29-1; D gene: NA; CDR3 length: 12; J gene: TRBJ1-2; clone size: NA; CDR3 protein: CSVVLTTGGYTF; CDR3 DNA: TGCAGCGTTGTTCTCACGACGGGTGGCTACACCTTC
V gene: TRBV10-1; D gene: NA; CDR3 length: 11; J gene: TRBJ2-2; clone size: few; CDR3 protein: CASSDPGELFF; CDR3 DNA: TGCGCCAGCAGTGACCCCGGGGAGCTGTTTTTT
V gene: TRBV9; D gene: NA; CDR3 length: 14; J gene: TRBJ1-5; clone size: few; CDR3 protein: CASSVGYSNQPQHF; CDR3 DNA: TGTGCCAGCAGCGTAGGATATAGCAATCAGCCCCAGCATTTT
V gene: TRBV20-1; D gene: NA; CDR3 length: 11; J gene: TRBJ2-7; clone size: NA; CDR3 protein: CSAMQTGGQYF; CDR3 DNA: TGCAGTGCTATGCAAACCGGGGGGCAGTACTTC
V gene: TRBV5-1; D gene: TRBD1; CDR3 length: 17; J gene: TRBJ2-7; clone size: NA; CDR3 protein: CASSLVPPGQGPYEQYF; CDR3 DNA: TGCGCCAGCAGCTTGGTCCCACCGGGACAGGGCCCCTACGAGCAGTACTTC
V gene: TRBV7-8; D gene: TRBD1; CDR3 length: 18; J gene: TRBJ1-5; clone size: NA; CDR3 protein: CASSLAHGTGMGNQPQHF; CDR3 DNA: TGTGCCAGCAGCTTAGCGCACGGGACAGGGATGGGCAATCAGCCCCAGCATTTT
V gene: TRBV6-5; D gene: NA; CDR3 length: 13; J gene: TRBJ2-5; clone size: NA; CDR3 protein: CASSWSGGETQYF; CDR3 DNA: TGTGCCAGCAGTTGGTCCGGAGGCGAGACCCAGTACTTC
V gene: TRBV7-2; D gene: NA; CDR3 length: 13; J gene: TRBJ1-1; clone size: once; CDR3 protein: CASSSEVNTEAFF; CDR3 DNA: TGTGCCAGCAGCTCGGAAGTAAACACTGAAGCTTTCTTT
V gene: TRBV9; D gene: NA; CDR3 length: 15; J gene: TRBJ1-2; clone size: few; CDR3 protein: CASSVATDSRGGYTF; CDR3 DNA: TGTGCCAGCAGCGTAGCAACAGACTCCAGGGGTGGCTACACCTTC
V gene: TRBV5-1; D gene: NA; CDR3 length: 16; J gene: TRBJ2-6; clone size: NA; CDR3 protein: CASSLVEGSGANVLTF; CDR3 DNA: TGCGCCAGCAGCTTGGTGGAAGGGTCTGGGGCCAACGTCCTGACTTTC
V gene: TRBV9; D gene: NA; CDR3 length: 14; J gene: TRBJ1-1; clone size: NA; CDR3 protein: CASSPPGLNTEAFF; CDR3 DNA: TGTGCCAGCAGCCCCCCAGGGCTGAACACTGAAGCTTTCTTT
V gene: TRBV5-6; D gene: NA; CDR3 length: 13; J gene: TRBJ1-1; clone size: NA; CDR3 protein: CASSSAGTAEAFF; CDR3 DNA: TGTGCCAGCAGCTCGGCCGGGACGGCTGAAGCTTTCTTT
V gene: TRBV5-6; D gene: NA; CDR3 length: 14; J gene: TRBJ1-3; clone size: once; CDR3 protein: CASSLVAAGNTIYF; CDR3 DNA: TGTGCCAGCAGCTTGGTAGCCGCTGGAAACACCATATATTTT
V gene: TRBV10-3; D gene: TRBD1; CDR3 length: 15; J gene: TRBJ1-1; clone size: NA; CDR3 protein: CAISGPDRGGPEAFF; CDR3 DNA: TGTGCCATCAGTGGACCGGACAGGGGGGGTCCTGAAGCTTTCTTT
V gene: TRBV6-5; D gene: NA; CDR3 length: 16; J gene: TRBJ1-5; clone size: NA; CDR3 protein: CASGYGVGDVDQPQHF; CDR3 DNA: TGTGCCAGCGGTTATGGGGTCGGGGATGTCGATCAGCCCCAGCATTTT
V gene: TRBV7-8; D gene: NA; CDR3 length: 15; J gene: TRBJ2-2; clone size: few; CDR3 protein: CASSLAPQGAGELFF; CDR3 DNA: TGTGCCAGCAGCTTAGCGCCACAGGGCGCCGGGGAGCTGTTTTTT
V gene: TRBV10-3; D gene: NA; CDR3 length: 15; J gene: TRBJ2-2; clone size: once; CDR3 protein: CAISEGVANTGELFF; CDR3 DNA: TGTGCCATCAGTGAGGGGGTCGCGAACACCGGGGAGCTGTTTTTT